The subject of this entry is one T cell receptor (beta chain). TCRdb's copy holds only in-frame clones and misses some; the assay was immunoSEQ multiplex PCR. In the table there are just over 300,000 clones, about nine tenths of which are singletons. The sample originates from a study of blood T cell repertoires in COVID-19. The receptor was isolated from a young man with active or convalescent COVID-19. The sample comprised peripheral blood.

In DNA form, the CDR3 reads TGTGCCAGCAGTGACACAACTAATGAAAAACTGTTTTTT. Translation gives CASSDTTNEKLFF. V is TRBV28 and J is TRBJ1-4; D is unclear. The V and J ends lost 5 bases and 0 bases respectively, with 4 bases between them. The CDR3 spans 13 residues. Germline CDR1 and CDR2: MDHEN and SYDVKM.